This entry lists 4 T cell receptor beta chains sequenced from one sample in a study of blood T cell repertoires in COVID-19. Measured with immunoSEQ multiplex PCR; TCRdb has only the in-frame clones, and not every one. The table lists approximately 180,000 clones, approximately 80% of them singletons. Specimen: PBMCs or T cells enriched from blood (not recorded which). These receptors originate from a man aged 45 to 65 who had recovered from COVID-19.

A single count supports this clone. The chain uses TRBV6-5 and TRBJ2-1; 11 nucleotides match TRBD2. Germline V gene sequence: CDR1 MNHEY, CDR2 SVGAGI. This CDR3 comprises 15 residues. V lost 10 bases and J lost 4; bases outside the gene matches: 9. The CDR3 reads CAIRASGGPYNEQFF. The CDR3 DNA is TGTGCCATACGGGCTAGCGGGGGGCCATACAATGAGCAGTTCTTC.

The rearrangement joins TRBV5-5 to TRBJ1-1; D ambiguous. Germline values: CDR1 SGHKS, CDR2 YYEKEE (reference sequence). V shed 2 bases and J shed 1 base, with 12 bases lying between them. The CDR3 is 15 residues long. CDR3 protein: CASSFGRRWNTEAFF. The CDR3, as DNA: TGTGCCAGCAGCTTCGGCAGGCGCTGGAACACTGAAGCTTTCTTT.

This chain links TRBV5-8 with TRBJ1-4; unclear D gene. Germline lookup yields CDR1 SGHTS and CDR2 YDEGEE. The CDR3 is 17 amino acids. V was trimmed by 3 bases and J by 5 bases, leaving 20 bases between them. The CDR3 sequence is CASSSPGRGGLNEKLFF. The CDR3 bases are TGTGCCAGCAGCTCCCCGGGCCGGGGAGGCTTGAATGAAAAACTGTTTTTT.

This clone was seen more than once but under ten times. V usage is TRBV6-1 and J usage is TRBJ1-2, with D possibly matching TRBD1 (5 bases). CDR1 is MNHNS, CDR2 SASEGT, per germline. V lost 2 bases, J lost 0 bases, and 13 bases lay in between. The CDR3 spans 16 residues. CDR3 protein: CASSERSGVSNYGYTF. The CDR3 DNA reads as TGTGCCAGCAGTGAACGGTCGGGGGTATCTAACTATGGCTACACCTTC.